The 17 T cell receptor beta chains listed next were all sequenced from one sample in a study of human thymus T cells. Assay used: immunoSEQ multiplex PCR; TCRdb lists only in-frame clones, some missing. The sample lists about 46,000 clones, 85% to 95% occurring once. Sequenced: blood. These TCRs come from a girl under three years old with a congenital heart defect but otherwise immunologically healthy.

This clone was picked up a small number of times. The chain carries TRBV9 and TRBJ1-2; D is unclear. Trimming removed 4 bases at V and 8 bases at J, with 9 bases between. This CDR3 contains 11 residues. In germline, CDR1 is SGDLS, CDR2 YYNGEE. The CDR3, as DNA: TGTGCCAGCAGCATAAATGGCGGCTACACCTTC. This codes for CASSINGGYTF.

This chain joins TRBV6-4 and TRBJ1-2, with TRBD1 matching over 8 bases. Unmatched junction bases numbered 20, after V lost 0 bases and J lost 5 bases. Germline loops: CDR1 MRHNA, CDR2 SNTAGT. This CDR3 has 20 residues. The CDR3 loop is CASSDSILRYSGQGKYGYTF. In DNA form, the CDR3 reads TGTGCCAGCAGTGACTCGATACTCAGATATTCCGGACAGGGAAAATATGGCTACACCTTC.

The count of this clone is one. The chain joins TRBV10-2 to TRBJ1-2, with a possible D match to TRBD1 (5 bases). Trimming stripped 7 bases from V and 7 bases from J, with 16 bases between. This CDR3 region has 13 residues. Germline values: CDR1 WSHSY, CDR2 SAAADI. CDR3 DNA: TGCGCCAGCAACCGTCGCAGGGTGGGTGGCTACACCTTC. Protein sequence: CASNRRRVGGYTF.

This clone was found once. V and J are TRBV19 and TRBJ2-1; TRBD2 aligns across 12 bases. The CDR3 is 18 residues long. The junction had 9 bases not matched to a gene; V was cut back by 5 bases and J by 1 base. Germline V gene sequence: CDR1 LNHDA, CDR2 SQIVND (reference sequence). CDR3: CASSVLLGLAGSYNEQFF. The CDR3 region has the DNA TGTGCCAGTAGTGTACTACTCGGACTAGCGGGATCCTACAATGAGCAGTTCTTC.

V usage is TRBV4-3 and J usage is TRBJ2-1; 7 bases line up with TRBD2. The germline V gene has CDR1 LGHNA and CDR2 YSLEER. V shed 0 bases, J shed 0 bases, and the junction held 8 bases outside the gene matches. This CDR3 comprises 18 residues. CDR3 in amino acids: CASSQDRLAGLSYNEQFF. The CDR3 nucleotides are TGCGCCAGCAGCCAAGATCGACTAGCCGGACTCTCCTACAATGAGCAGTTCTTC.

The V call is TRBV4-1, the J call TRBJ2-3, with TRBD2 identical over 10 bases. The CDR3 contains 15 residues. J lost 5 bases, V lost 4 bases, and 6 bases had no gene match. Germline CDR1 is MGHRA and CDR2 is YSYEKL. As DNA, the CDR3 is TGCGCCAGCAGCCGAAGCGGGAGGGCCATAGATACGCAGTATTTT. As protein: CASSRSGRAIDTQYF.

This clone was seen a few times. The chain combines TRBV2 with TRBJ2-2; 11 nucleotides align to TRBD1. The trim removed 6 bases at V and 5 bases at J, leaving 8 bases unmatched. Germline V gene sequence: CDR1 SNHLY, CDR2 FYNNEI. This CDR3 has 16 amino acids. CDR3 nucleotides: TGTGCCAGCAGCGGAAGGACAGGGGGCGTTACCGGGGAGCTGTTTTTT. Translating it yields CASSGRTGGVTGELFF.

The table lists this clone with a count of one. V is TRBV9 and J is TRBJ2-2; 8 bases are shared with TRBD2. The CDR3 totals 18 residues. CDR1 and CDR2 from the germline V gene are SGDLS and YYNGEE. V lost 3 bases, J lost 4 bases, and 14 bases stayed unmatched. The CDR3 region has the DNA TGTGCCAGCAGCGCTCTTAGCGGGACCTTGGGGATCACCGGGGAGCTGTTTTTT. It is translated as CASSALSGTLGITGELFF.

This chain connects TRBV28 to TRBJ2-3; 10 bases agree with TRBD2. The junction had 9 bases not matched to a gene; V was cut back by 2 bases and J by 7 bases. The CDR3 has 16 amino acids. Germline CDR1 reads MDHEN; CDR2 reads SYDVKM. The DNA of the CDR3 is TGTGCCAGCAGTTTACAGGCTAGCGGGAGTCCAAATACGCAGTATTTT. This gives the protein CASSLQASGSPNTQYF.

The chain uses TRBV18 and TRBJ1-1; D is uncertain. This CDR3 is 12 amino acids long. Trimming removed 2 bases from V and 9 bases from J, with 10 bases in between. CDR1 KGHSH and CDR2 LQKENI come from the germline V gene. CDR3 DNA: TGTGCCAGCTCACCAGGGGAGGCCCAAGCTTTCTTT. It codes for CASSPGEAQAFF.

CDR3 in DNA: TGCGCCAGCAGCCGCGATCCCGGGCCTGGCCCTACAGATACGCAGTATTTT. Translating it yields CASSRDPGPGPTDTQYF. V gene TRBV4-3 combines with J gene TRBJ2-3; unclear D gene. Germline CDR1 LGHNA, CDR2 YSLEER. V lost 4 bases and J 3 bases, leaving 20 bases between the germline ends. This CDR3 spans 17 amino acids.

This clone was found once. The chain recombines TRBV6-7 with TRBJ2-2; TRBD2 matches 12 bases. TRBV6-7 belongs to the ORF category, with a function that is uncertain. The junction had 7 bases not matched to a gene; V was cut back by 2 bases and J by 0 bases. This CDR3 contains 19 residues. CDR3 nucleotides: TGTGCCAGCAGTTACCCCCCGGGGACTAGCGGGCCGAACACCGGGGAGCTGTTTTTT. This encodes CASSYPPGTSGPNTGELFF.

CDR3 DNA sequence: TGTGCCAGCAGCTTAGTCGGGACAGACCCTGGAAACACCATATATTTT. It specifies CASSLVGTDPGNTIYF. This sequence joins TRBV7-2 and TRBJ1-3; 7 positions agree with TRBD1. This CDR3 is 16 amino acids long. V trimming: 1 base; J trimming: 2 bases; junction bases outside the gene matches: 5. Germline CDR1 SGHTA, CDR2 FQGNSA.

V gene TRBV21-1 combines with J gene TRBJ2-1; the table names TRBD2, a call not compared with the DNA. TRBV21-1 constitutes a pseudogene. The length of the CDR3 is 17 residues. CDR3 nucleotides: TGTGCCAGCAGCAAACCGAGGAAGCTAGCGGGAGGGAATGAGCAGTTCTTC. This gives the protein CASSKPRKLAGGNEQFF.

As DNA, the CDR3 is TGTGCCAGCAGTTACGTCAATGGTATCGGGGAGCTGTTTTTT. This encodes CASSYVNGIGELFF. V usage is TRBV6-5 and J usage is TRBJ2-2, with D unresolved. Germline V lookup: CDR1 MNHEY, CDR2 SVGAGI. The CDR3 contains 14 residues. V lost 2 bases and J 7 bases, leaving 11 bases between the germline ends.

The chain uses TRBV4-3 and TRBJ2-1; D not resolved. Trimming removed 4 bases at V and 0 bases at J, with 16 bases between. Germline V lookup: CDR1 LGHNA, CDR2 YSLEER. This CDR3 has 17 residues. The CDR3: CASSPRLARSSYNEQFF. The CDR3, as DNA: TGCGCCAGCAGCCCACGACTGGCACGGAGCTCCTACAATGAGCAGTTCTTC.

The DNA for the CDR3 is TGTGCCAGCAGCCAAGAGGTCATTACCACCTACAATGAGCAGTTCTTC. Translated: CASSQEVITTYNEQFF. The rearrangement joins TRBV4-2 to TRBJ2-1; D is ambiguous. The CDR3 spans 16 residues. Germline CDR1 and CDR2: LGHNA and YNFKEQ. Trimming removed 0 bases at V and 2 bases at J, with 11 bases between.